The entry that follows covers one T cell receptor beta chain sequence. What antigen it recognizes has not been identified. Within one base of it there is no much larger clone, and no base qualities were kept. The sample contains more than one DNA sequence encoding this CDR3. TCRbeta CDR3 regions were amplified from genomic DNA using the immunoSEQ Assay, a bias-controlled multiplex PCR. The paper's processing steps were these. Nucleated cell counts per sample were estimated from amplification of reference gene primers within the assay. To quantify the absolute abundance of each unique TCRbeta CDR3 rearrangement, sequence reads were collapsed and filtered. For each sample, productive Simpson clonality was calculated as the square root of Simpson's diversity index across productive rearrangements. TCRdb provides this immuneACCESS table in a form limited to in-frame rearrangements. Some clones are lacking; in checked studies, under half of them reflect an unresolved V gene, and why the rest are absent is not known. That table is the source of V, J and clone size, and D and trimming were worked out from the DNA. The sample table contains some 200,000 clones; only one count was recorded for less than 90% of them. The ten largest clones capture about 5.1% of the sample.

Based on the germline V gene (reference sequence), the CDR1 and CDR2 sequences are LNHDA and SQIVND. Including cysteine and phenylalanine, the CDR3 has 15 amino acids. Kept here is only the CDR3 DNA, which spans 45 bases and is read in frame from base 1. V is pruned by 4 bases and J by 0 bases, leaving 0 bases of the junction without a gene match. Another Seattle source contributed samples from volunteer blood donors who had recovered from COVID-19. Each collaborating institution followed its own protocols to collect whole blood in K2EDTA tubes. Collaborator samples were shipped for TCRbeta analysis as frozen whole blood, isolated PBMCs, or DNA extracted from either sample type. The data derive from a study of blood T cell repertoires in COVID-19 (dated by TCRdb to 2020 to 2021). Context from the whole study: The collaborator samples originated in the United States, Italy and Spain and spanned the acute and convalescent phases of COVID-19. The samples were drawn from the first 160 participants of the ongoing ImmuneRACE study and from 1,254 subjects provided by 6 global collaborators. The prospective study material was composed of cDNA or gDNA derived from T cells, B-cell-depleted T cells, or PBMCs. Where HLA class I and class II types were available, the types were taken from metadata supplied by the sample provider, not from assay-based typing. Sample metadata almost always included a de-identified subject ID, COVID-19 status, age in years and sex. The repertoires were released in a freely available public database intended as a resource for research on the immune response to SARS-CoV-2. The dataset comprised deeply sampled blood TCRbeta repertoires from subjects exposed to, actively infected with, or recovered from COVID-19.

Findings and caveats that apply to the study as a whole: The amount of clinical and demographic metadata varied by source and participant and was provided uncurated.

The sequencing input was peripheral blood. This receptor was obtained from an older woman who had recovered from COVID-19. This receptor chain uses TRBV19 and TRBJ2-2; TRBD2 matches 9 bases in the middle. DNA sequence: TGTGCCAGTAGTACTAGCGGGGCGAACACCGGGGAGCTGTTTTTT. Protein translation: CASSTSGANTGELFF.